The source of this T cell receptor (beta chain) is a study of blood T cell repertoires in COVID-19. Trimming stripped 1 base from V and 4 bases from J, with 8 bases between. Looked up from germline, CDR1 is GTSNPN and CDR2 is SVGIG (reference sequence). The CDR3 consists of 13 residues. Sequenced by immunoSEQ multiplex PCR; TCRdb stores in-frame clones only, minus some. The sample has more than 300,000 clones; roughly 89% are singletons. Seattle patient enrollment occurred during active infection, with longitudinal follow-up thereafter. Sequences were obtained from peripheral blood. The clonotype was recovered from a woman aged 40 to 55 with COVID-19, enrolled during active disease. This sequence joins TRBV30 and TRBJ1-3; D remains unclear. DNA of the CDR3: TGTGCCTGGAGTGAACAGTCGGGAAACACCATATATTTT. Protein sequence: CAWSEQSGNTIYF.